Included here is one T cell receptor beta chain sequence, with context. Its antigen is not yet known. Base qualities are not provided; no much larger clone lies one nucleotide away. TCRbeta CDR3 regions were amplified from genomic DNA by means of the immunoSEQ Assay, a bias-controlled multiplex PCR. As for the authors' bioinformatics: The number of nucleated cells in each sample was estimated from the amplification of reference gene primers within the assay. To quantify the absolute abundance of each unique TCRbeta CDR3 rearrangement, sequence reads were collapsed and filtered. For each sample, productive Simpson clonality was calculated by taking the square root of Simpson's diversity index across productive rearrangements. The table comes from immuneACCESS by way of TCRdb, which keeps in-frame sequences with V and J called. Part of the clones is missing from these tables; in studies checked, under half for an unresolved V gene and the rest for unknown reasons. V and J calls and clone size are copied from that table; D and trimming were computed from the DNA. This sample comprises some 250,000 clones, roughly 80% of them detected only once. The leading ten clones occupy around 11% of the sample.

This sample is part of a study of blood T cell repertoires in COVID-19 (dated by TCRdb to the early 2020s). Context from the whole study: The collaborator samples originated in the United States, Italy and Spain and spanned the acute and convalescent phases of COVID-19. The prospective study material was composed of cDNA or gDNA derived from T cells, B-cell-depleted T cells, or PBMCs. Subjects who had been exposed to COVID-19, were actively infected with it, or had recovered from it provided the deeply sampled blood TCRbeta repertoires that made up the dataset. The samples were drawn from two sources: the first 160 participants of the ongoing ImmuneRACE study, and over 950 subjects contributed by 6 global collaborators. A freely available public database, intended as a resource for researchers studying the immune response to SARS-CoV-2, is where the repertoires were released. Where available, HLA class I and class II types were obtained from metadata supplied by the sample provider rather than from assay-based typing. The sample metadata nearly always contained a de-identified subject ID, COVID-19 status, age in years and sex.

Collaborating institutions collected whole blood in K2EDTA tubes following their own protocols. Collaborator samples were shipped for TCRbeta analysis as frozen whole blood, isolated PBMCs, or DNA extracted from either sample type. Summary of the overall study and its limitations: How much clinical and demographic metadata was included differed by source and by participant, and the metadata was provided uncurated.

From cysteine to phenylalanine, the CDR3 is 12 amino acids long. CDR3 DNA only is kept here, 36 bases in frame from base 1. As encoded in the germline V gene, CDR1 is ENHRY while CDR2 is SYGVKD. Trimming at the junction amounts to 9 bases on V and 0 bases on J, and the germline ends lie 8 bases apart. The sequence joins TRBV10-3 to TRBJ1-2; TRBD1 might be the D gene, on 6 matching bases. The clonotype originates from a woman aged 55-69 years with active or convalescent COVID-19. Sequenced: peripheral blood. The bases read TGTGCCATGAGGACAGCTAACTATGGCTACACCTTC. This yields the protein CAMRTANYGYTF.